This TCR beta chain is drawn from a study of blood T cells in healthy people across ages. J gave up 4 bases and V 4 bases, and 13 bases lay outside the gene matches. This CDR3 is built from 18 residues. Germline V gene data show CDR1 as SGHNT and CDR2 as YYREEE (reference sequence). Then a second PCR, running roughly 7 to 11 cycles, was carried out with a sample-barcoded 5' primer and a J-beta primer mix. In TCRdb, the 5' RACE reads were re-called with MiXCR into one record per CDR3 protein. Here the sample spans about 570,000 distinct CDR3 sequences, about 26% being singletons. A further study also used this sample, focusing on T cells of mothers and their children. That work adds: Second-PCR primer M1S introduced sample barcodes and 2-4 random nucleotides.

This clonotype was obtained from a boy aged 2 to 10 in good health. Specimen: blood. The rearrangement joins TRBV5-4 to TRBJ2-1; 11 bases are shared with TRBD2. The CDR3 nucleotides are TGTGCCAGCAGCCCCGGGACTAGCGGACGCCGGGGTTACAATGAGCAGTTCTTC. It encodes CASSPGTSGRRGYNEQFF.